The clone carrying this T cell receptor (beta chain) was seen just once. The sample comes from a study of blood T cell repertoires in COVID-19. Overall study: Both acute and convalescent COVID-19 samples were obtained from the United States, Italy and Spain. In each case, the material was cDNA or gDNA derived from T cells, B-cell-depleted T cells, or PBMCs.

In the original analysis: Reference gene primer amplification gave nucleated cell count estimates. Measured with immunoSEQ multiplex PCR; TCRdb has only the in-frame clones, and not every one. The V and J calls and the clone size are those of that table, but D and trimming were determined from the DNA. The sample carries tens of thousands of clones, 83% recorded once. V shed 8 bases and J shed 4 bases, with 6 bases lying between them. Germline V lookup: CDR1 MDHEN, CDR2 SYDVKM. The CDR3 has 10 amino acids. J is TRBJ2-7 and V is TRBV28, with D tentatively TRBD2 (5 bases). Sequencing was performed on peripheral blood. The clonotype originates from a man aged 45-60 years with acute or convalescent COVID-19. DNA for the CDR3: TGTGCCAGCCGAGGGTACGAGCAGTACTTC. It is translated as CASRGYEQYF. The whole variable domain, remainder taken from reference TRBV28 and TRBJ2-7, is DVKVTQSSRYLVKRTGEKVFLECVQDMDHENMFWYRQDPGLGLRLIYFSYDVKMKEKGDIPEGYSVSREKKERFSLILESASTNQTSMYLCASRGYEQYFGPGTRLTVT.